These T cell receptor beta chains were read from a single sample in a study of shared clonotypes between healthy human individuals. Libraries were prepared by immunoSEQ multiplex PCR; TCRdb keeps only in-frame clonotypes and omits some of them. Seen here are approximately 2,000,000 clones, approximately 92% observed once, and the top ten hold approximately 1.7%. The sequencing input was naive CD8+ T cells from PBMCs. The receptors shown here come from a man aged 18 to 29 in good health. Some clones in this sample may be carry-over from other donors' samples. Each CDR3 is given with its conserved first and last residue. D genes are given only for firm matches. Part of the rows lack a size; the others show once, few, many or a class for expanded clones.

size | J | V | D | DNA | CDR3
. | TRBJ1-5 | TRBV10-2 | TRBD1 | TGCGCCAGCAGTGCTTTGACAGGGGGTCAGCCCCAGCATTTT | CASSALTGGQPQHF
. | TRBJ2-3 | TRBV7-9 | . | TGTGCCAGCAGCCCTCCATCCCCCCACAGAGACACAGATACGCAGTATTTT | CASSPPSPHRDTDTQYF
. | TRBJ2-1 | TRBV9 | TRBD2 | TGTGCCAGCAGCCCCCGACTAGCGCAGCGGGTTATTGATGAGCAGTTCTTC | CASSPRLAQRVIDEQFF
. | TRBJ1-5 | TRBV4-2 | . | TGTGCCAGCAGCCAAGATCCCGGGGGAGCCGGCAATCAGCCCCAGCATTTT | CASSQDPGGAGNQPQHF
once | TRBJ2-2 | TRBV10-2 | TRBD2 | TGCGCCAGCAGTGAGGGACTAGCGGGAGGGGCCGGGGAGCTGTTTTTT | CASSEGLAGGAGELFF
. | TRBJ2-7 | TRBV18 | . | TGTGCCAGCTCACCGACGAACGGGGGGCTGGACGAGCAGTACTTC | CASSPTNGGLDEQYF
. | TRBJ2-2 | TRBV7-6 | . | TGTGCCAGCAGCCCGGGGACCCGGGGCACCGGGGAGCTGTTTTTT | CASSPGTRGTGELFF
. | TRBJ2-1 | TRBV29-1 | . | TGCAGCGCCCGCGCCCGGGACACCTACAATGAGCAGTTCTTC | CSARARDTYNEQFF
. | TRBJ1-2 | TRBV29-1 | TRBD1 | TGCAGCGTCCGATGGGACAGGGTAATCGGCTACACCTTC | CSVRWDRVIGYTF
. | TRBJ1-1 | TRBV10-1 | . | TGCGCCAGCAGTGAACAACGACTCATGAACACTGAAGCTTTCTTT | CASSEQRLMNTEAFF
. | TRBJ1-5 | TRBV7-9 | . | TGTGCCAGCAGCTTAGGGGGGGACACCAATCAGCCCCAGCATTTT | CASSLGGDTNQPQHF